This TCR beta chain was profiled in a study of cytomegalovirus exposure and HLA in healthy donors. Overall study findings and caveats: TRBV6-2, TRBV6-3 and other indistinguishable V segments were excluded. A missense variant in DCLRE1C was later tied to TCR beta V- and J-gene trimming. A later look showed TCR association rates differing by HLA locus, highest for DRB1 and lowest for HLA-C. In presence/absence analyses, roughly uniform sequencing depth across donors was assumed.

Trimming stripped 5 bases from V and 4 bases from J, with 20 bases between. Germline V lookup: CDR1 SNHLY, CDR2 FYNNEI. This CDR3 contains 17 residues. The study ran its PCR with 60 Vbeta and 13 Jbeta primers. Measured with immunoSEQ multiplex PCR; TCRdb has only the in-frame clones, and not every one. The sample carries about 130,000 clones, roughly 80% recorded once. In regard to this clone: Its specificity is unknown.

The sample was PBMCs. The chain employs TRBV2 and TRBJ2-2; D not certain. The TCR was taken from a young man in good health and CMV-seronegative. The CDR3 DNA reads as TGTGCCAGCAGTCACCCCTCCGAGGCGTCGAGCACCGGGGAGCTGTTTTTT. Amino acids: CASSHPSEASSTGELFF.